This T cell receptor (beta chain) came from a study of blood T cell repertoires in COVID-19. Overall study: The samples span acute and convalescent COVID-19 from the United States, Italy and Spain.

The CDR3 loop spans 15 amino acids. Per germline, CDR1 MNHEY and CDR2 SVGAGI. Trimming took 6 bases from V and 0 from J, leaving 14 bases between them. TCRdb's table, derived via immunoSEQ multiplex PCR, lists solely in-frame clones and lacks some. The sample includes roughly 12,000 clones, roughly two thirds of them seen just once. The sample was peripheral blood. The TCR sequence derives from a human donor in a cohort sampled during active COVID-19. The chain is built from TRBV6-5 and TRBJ1-1; D uncertain. In DNA, the CDR3 is TGTGCCAGCAGAACTAACCGGCAGCTGAACACTGAAGCTTTCTTT. It yields the protein CASRTNRQLNTEAFF.